The 18 T cell receptor beta chains listed next were all sequenced from one sample in a study of OX40 agonist ivuxolimab in advanced cancers. Assay used: immunoSEQ multiplex PCR; TCRdb lists only in-frame clones, some missing. The table lists under 30,000 clones, roughly 91% of them singletons, with about 9% in the top ten. Here the sequenced sample was CD4+ or CD8+ T cells sorted from blood, taken in a trial of the OX40 agonist ivuxolimab. These receptor sequences come from an adult with an advanced solid tumor such as melanoma, head and neck, liver or kidney cancer.

This chain joins TRBV6-6 and TRBJ2-5; D tentatively reads TRBD1 or TRBD2 (6 bases each). CDR3 length: 13 amino acids. V was trimmed by 2 bases and J by 7 bases, leaving 11 bases between them. Looked up from germline, CDR1 is MNHNY and CDR2 is SVGAGI (reference sequence). The CDR3, as DNA: TGTGCCAGCAGTTACGAGGGGGGAGGGACCCAGTACTTC. Translating gives CASSYEGGGTQYF.

The chain carries TRBV7-9 and TRBJ2-2; TRBD2 agrees at 8 bases. The CDR3 extends over 15 amino acids. Germline V gives CDR1 SEHNR, CDR2 FQNEAQ (reference sequence). The trim removed 3 bases at V and 1 base at J, leaving 1 base unmatched. The CDR3 region has the DNA TGTGCCAGCAGCTTTAGCGGGGTGAACACCGGGGAGCTGTTTTTT. It codes for CASSFSGVNTGELFF.

The chain is built from TRBV29-1 and TRBJ2-2; D is ambiguous. The V gene's germline CDR1 is SQVTM and CDR2 ANQGSEA. The CDR3 has 12 residues. V was shortened by 4 bases and J by 7 bases, with 10 bases between the two germline ends. CDR3 DNA sequence: TGCAGCGTTGTGGGTCAGAACGGGGAGCTGTTTTTT. Protein: CSVVGQNGELFF.

The chain uses TRBV7-3 and TRBJ2-5, with 15 bases that match TRBD2. The CDR3 consists of 17 residues. Germline lookup yields CDR1 SGHTA and CDR2 FQGTGA. The J segment lost 2 bases and the V segment lost 5 bases, leaving 6 bases of the junction unmatched. The CDR3 here is CASSPQGLAGGQETQYF. CDR3 in DNA: TGTGCCAGCAGCCCCCAAGGACTAGCGGGGGGGCAAGAGACCCAGTACTTC.

The genes are TRBV6-6 and TRBJ2-1; TRBD2 matches at 7 bases. CDR3 length: 12 residues. Germline CDR1 reads MNHNY; CDR2 reads SVGAGI (reference sequence). Losses at the gene ends were 3 bases for V and 10 bases for J; bases not matched to a gene: 3. The CDR3 loop is CASSYLGGEQFF. CDR3 sequence (DNA): TGTGCCAGCAGTTATTTGGGGGGGGAGCAGTTCTTC.

V and J are TRBV29-1 and TRBJ1-2; tentatively, D is TRBD1 (6 bases). V was trimmed by 6 bases and J by 5 bases, leaving 13 bases between them. This CDR3 spans 12 amino acids. Germline CDR1 is SQVTM and CDR2 is ANQGSEA. DNA of the CDR3: TGCAGCGTCCGGACAGTAGGATATGGCTACACCTTC. The encoded protein is CSVRTVGYGYTF.

This clone was seen only once. The chain employs TRBV5-6 and TRBJ1-4; 9 bases match TRBD1. Germline V CDR1 and CDR2: SGHDT, YYEEEE. CDR3 length: 15 residues. The J segment lost 7 bases and the V segment lost 0 bases, leaving 4 bases of the junction unmatched. CDR3: CASSLGGQGFEKLFF. The CDR3 DNA sequence: TGTGCCAGCAGCTTGGGGGGACAGGGCTTTGAAAAACTGTTTTTT.

This sequence joins TRBV30 and TRBJ2-3, with D tentatively TRBD2 (6 bases). V was shortened by 8 bases and J by 0 bases, with 12 bases between the two germline ends. Germline V gene sequence: CDR1 GTSNPN, CDR2 SVGIG (reference sequence). There are 13 residues in the CDR3. This chain's CDR3 is CAANSGSTDTQYF. CDR3 bases: TGTGCCGCAAATAGCGGTAGCACAGATACGCAGTATTTT.

J is TRBJ2-2 and V is TRBV6-5, with a possible D match to TRBD2 (6 bases). V was shortened by 2 bases and J by 6 bases, with 10 bases between the two germline ends. CDR3 size: 14 residues. CDR1 and CDR2 (germline): MNHEY, SVGAGI. CDR3 region: CASSYRLASGELFF. CDR3 in DNA: TGTGCCAGCAGTTACCGTCTAGCGTCCGGGGAGCTGTTTTTT.

This chain links TRBV5-5 with TRBJ1-2, with TRBD1 matching 9 bases. From germline, CDR1 is SGHKS and CDR2 YYEKEE (reference sequence). Losses at the gene ends were 2 bases for V and 3 bases for J; bases not matched to a gene: 2. The CDR3 consists of 14 residues. The CDR3 here is CASSLQGADYGYTF. The CDR3 DNA is TGTGCCAGCAGCTTACAGGGGGCGGACTATGGCTACACCTTC.

The chain carries TRBV4-1 and TRBJ2-6, with D unresolved. The germline V gene encodes CDR1 MGHRA and CDR2 YSYEKL. The CDR3 consists of 18 residues. Trimming cost V 4 bases and J 0 bases, with 16 bases left between them. CDR3 residues: CASSPPGQESSGANVLTF. Written as DNA, the CDR3 is TGCGCCAGCAGCCCGCCGGGCCAAGAGAGCTCTGGGGCCAACGTCCTGACTTTC.

For the CDR3, the DNA is TGTGCCAGCAGCTTCCGTTGGGGTTCGGACTACGAGCAGTACTTC. Its protein product is CASSFRWGSDYEQYF. The genes are TRBV13 and TRBJ2-7; D is unresolved. CDR3 size: 15 residues. The V end was cut by 3 bases, the J end by 3 bases, with 15 bases between. Per germline, CDR1 PRHDT and CDR2 FYEKMQ (reference sequence).

This sequence joins TRBV2 and TRBJ1-1; D possibly corresponds to TRBD1 (6 bases). V gave up 6 bases and J gave up 5 bases, with 13 bases separating them. Germline V gene lookup returns CDR1 SNHLY and CDR2 FYNNEI. CDR3 size: 13 residues. The CDR3 spells CASSLTGGTEAFF. DNA of the CDR3: TGTGCCAGCAGCCTGACAGGAGGGACTGAAGCTTTCTTT.

The chain recombines TRBV7-3 with TRBJ2-3; TRBD2 matches 11 bases. The CDR3 is 16 amino acids. Germline CDR1 SGHTA, CDR2 FQGTGA. V was clipped by 1 base and J by 3 bases; unmatched bases: 3. The CDR3 sequence: CASSLRSSGRTDTQYF. The CDR3 region has the DNA TGTGCCAGCAGCTTAAGGTCTAGCGGGAGGACAGATACGCAGTATTTT.

The chain recombines TRBV7-2 with TRBJ2-5, with 8 bases matching TRBD2. Germline CDR1 reads SGHTA; CDR2 reads FQGNSA. The CDR3 consists of 15 residues. V trimming: 5 bases; J trimming: 5 bases; junction bases outside the gene matches: 10. Here the CDR3 reads CASSPTRTSWETQYF. The DNA of the CDR3 is TGTGCCAGCAGCCCAACTAGGACTAGCTGGGAGACCCAGTACTTC.

The rearrangement joins TRBV5-6 to TRBJ1-3, with 9 bases aligning to TRBD1. Germline assignment: CDR1 SGHDT and CDR2 YYEEEE. J lost 1 base, V lost 2 bases, and 1 base had no gene match. The CDR3 runs to 15 residues. The CDR3 spells CASSFGTGSGNTIYF. The DNA for the CDR3 is TGTGCCAGCAGCTTTGGGACAGGGTCTGGAAACACCATATATTTT.

The rearrangement uses TRBV7-2 and TRBJ1-2, with 7 bases lining up with TRBD1. The germline gives CDR1 SGHTA, CDR2 FQGNSA. CDR3 length: 16 residues. Trimming removed 5 bases from V and 2 bases from J; junction bases left unmatched: 11. The CDR3: CASSQGLTGKNYGYTF. The CDR3 DNA reads as TGTGCCAGCAGCCAGGGGTTGACAGGGAAGAACTATGGCTACACCTTC.

V and J are TRBV2 and TRBJ2-7, with 7 bases identical to TRBD2. CDR1 is SNHLY, CDR2 FYNNEI, per germline. J lost 4 bases, V lost 7 bases, and 13 bases had no gene match. The CDR3 length is 15 residues. CDR3 sequence reads: CASIPAGVRFYEQYF. The CDR3 nucleotides are TGTGCCAGCATACCGGCGGGAGTAAGGTTTTACGAGCAGTACTTC.